Presented here are 22 T cell receptor beta chains from one specimen sequenced in a study of blood T cell repertoires in COVID-19. Repertoires were generated with immunoSEQ multiplex PCR, while TCRdb's copy carries only in-frame clones and drops some. The table includes about 200,000 clones, 80% to 85% detected once. Sequenced sample: PBMCs or T cells enriched from blood (not recorded which). The receptors shown here come from a man aged 35-49 years who had recovered from COVID-19.

This chain links TRBV11-3 with TRBJ1-2; D perhaps matches TRBD1 (6 bases). Germline V gives CDR1 SGHNT, CDR2 YENEEA. The CDR3 contains 17 residues. Trimming took 5 bases from V and 1 from J, leaving 20 bases between them. The CDR3 is CASSEARHTGSNYGYTF. Here the CDR3 DNA reads TGTGCCAGCAGCGAGGCCCGCCACACAGGGAGTAACTATGGCTACACCTTC.

This rearrangement joins TRBV24-1 to TRBJ1-2, with TRBD1 as a possible D gene (6 bases). The CDR3 sequence is 15 residues long. CDR1 is KGHDR, CDR2 SFDVKD, per germline. Trimming cost V 4 bases and J 8 bases, with 19 bases left between them. CDR3 protein: CATSDPGQTSDGYTF. CDR3 sequence (DNA): TGTGCCACCAGTGACCCTGGACAGACATCCGACGGCTACACCTTC.

This clone was observed once. V and J are TRBV4-3 and TRBJ1-5; D gene uncertain. The CDR3 totals 14 residues. Per the germline V gene, CDR1 is LGHNA and CDR2 is YSLEER. V was shortened by 0 bases and J by 9 bases, with 12 bases between the two germline ends. Written as DNA, the CDR3 is TGCGCCAGCAGCCAAGAACTCGAAGAGAGGCCCCAGCATTTT. This gives the protein CASSQELEERPQHF.

In the case of this clone: The same CDR3 arises from other DNA sequences in this sample as well. The V call is TRBV5-1, the J call TRBJ1-1; D possibly corresponds to TRBD1 (6 bases). The germline V and J ends were trimmed by 0 bases and 2 bases, with 11 bases remaining between them. In germline, CDR1 is SGHRS, CDR2 YFSETQ. CDR3 length: 15 amino acids. As DNA, the CDR3 is TGCGCCAGCAGCTTGGATGGCAGGGGAAACACTGAAGCTTTCTTT. Encoded protein: CASSLDGRGNTEAFF.

This chain joins TRBV15 and TRBJ1-4, with 8 bases lining up with TRBD1. This CDR3 contains 15 residues. Trimming removed 4 bases from V and 4 bases from J; junction bases left unmatched: 5. Looked up from germline, CDR1 is LNHNV and CDR2 is YYDKDF (reference sequence). The CDR3 nucleotides are TGTGCCACCAGCACTAGGACAGGGATTAATGAAAAACTGTTTTTT. It is translated as CATSTRTGINEKLFF.

The rearrangement links TRBV5-1 to TRBJ1-1; D not certain. Trimming took off 1 base at V and 3 bases at J, with 10 bases between the two ends. The germline V gene encodes CDR1 SGHRS and CDR2 YFSETQ. There are 14 residues in the CDR3. This CDR3 is CASSLSISDTEAFF. CDR3 DNA: TGCGCCAGCAGCTTGAGTATTTCGGACACTGAAGCTTTCTTT.

The chain links TRBV7-9 to TRBJ1-3, with 7 nucleotides matching TRBD1. From germline, CDR1 is SEHNR and CDR2 FQNEAQ (reference sequence). V shed 5 bases and J 15 bases; nucleotides not matched to a gene: 7. This CDR3 has 11 residues. CDR3 in DNA: TGTGCCAGCAGCCCGGGACAGATGAAATATTTT. It specifies CASSPGQMKYF.

This chain joins TRBV5-1 and TRBJ2-1, with D tentatively TRBD2 (5 bases). There are 14 residues in the CDR3. Trimming took off 4 bases at V and 6 bases at J, with 14 bases between the two ends. Germline values: CDR1 SGHRS, CDR2 YFSETQ. The CDR3 sequence: CASSLGARGNEQFF. The CDR3 coding sequence is TGCGCCAGCAGCCTTGGAGCTCGGGGCAATGAGCAGTTCTTC. Filled out from reference TRBV5-1 and TRBJ2-1, the complete variable domain reads KAGVTQTPRYLIKTRGQQVTLSCSPISGHRSVSWYQQTPGQGLQFLFEYFSETQRNKGNFPGRFSGRQFSNSRSEMNVSTLELGDSALYLCASSLGARGNEQFFGPGTRLTVL.

The V gene is TRBV5-6, the J gene TRBJ2-7; 8 nucleotides line up with TRBD1. Germline CDR1 SGHDT, CDR2 YYEEEE. V dropped 2 bases and J dropped 3; count of bases not matched to a gene: 1. This CDR3 is 13 amino acids long. The CDR3 DNA is TGTGCCAGCAGCTTTACAGGGGGCTACGAGCAGTACTTC. Encoded protein: CASSFTGGYEQYF.

This rearrangement joins TRBV4-2 to TRBJ2-5, with TRBD2 identical over 9 bases. This CDR3 is 17 amino acids long. After removal of 0 bases from V and 2 bases from J, the junction contained 7 bases not matched to a gene. Germline assignment: CDR1 LGHNA and CDR2 YNFKEQ. The CDR3 nucleotides read TGTGCCAGCAGCCAAGAGCGCAGCGGGGGGTGGCAAGAGACCCAGTACTTC. This translates into CASSQERSGGWQETQYF.

The chain combines TRBV16 with TRBJ1-4, with D perhaps TRBD1 (5 bases). The length of the CDR3 is 15 residues. The germline V and J ends were trimmed by 0 bases and 4 bases, with 9 bases remaining between them. Germline V lookup: CDR1 KGHSY, CDR2 FQNENV. The CDR3 nucleotides are TGTGCCAGCAGCCAATCGCGGGGGAATAATGAAAAACTGTTTTTT. It translates to CASSQSRGNNEKLFF.

This clone has only one observation. The chain joins TRBV6-6 to TRBJ1-3, with TRBD1 as a possible D gene (5 bases). Per germline, CDR1 MNHNY and CDR2 SVGAGI (reference sequence). V lost 3 bases, J lost 0 bases, and 9 bases lay in between. This CDR3 comprises 15 residues. The CDR3 protein is CASSYLGGSGNTIYF. The CDR3 DNA is TGTGCCAGCAGTTATCTGGGGGGCTCTGGAAACACCATATATTTT.

The J gene is TRBJ2-5, the V gene TRBV28; the match to TRBD1 covers 7 bases. This CDR3 has 15 residues. Germline V gene data show CDR1 as MDHEN and CDR2 as SYDVKM. With 4 bases clipped from V and 4 bases from J, the junction kept 9 bases outside the gene matches. The CDR3 nucleotides are TGTGCCAGCAGTTCCCCTGAACAGGGGCGAGAGACCCAGTACTTC. Its translation is CASSSPEQGRETQYF.

V usage is TRBV6-1 and J usage is TRBJ2-7; D remains unclear. Germline V lookup: CDR1 MNHNS, CDR2 SASEGT. This CDR3 is built from 16 residues. Trimming stripped 0 bases from V and 0 bases from J, with 12 bases between. Here the CDR3 DNA reads TGTGCCAGCAGTGAAGCGAGAACGCTCATCTCCTACGAGCAGTACTTC. It is translated as CASSEARTLISYEQYF.

J is TRBJ1-3 and V is TRBV9; no clear D. In germline, CDR1 is SGDLS, CDR2 YYNGEE. The V and J ends lost 0 bases and 4 bases respectively, with 14 bases between them. CDR3 length: 16 residues. CDR3 protein: CASSVGSGRSGNTIYF. The CDR3, as DNA: TGTGCCAGCAGCGTAGGTTCAGGCCGATCGGGAAACACCATATATTTT. Full variable domain (missing parts from reference TRBV9 and TRBJ1-3): DSGVTQTPKHLITATGQRVTLRCSPRSGDLSVYWYQQSLDQGLQFLIQYYNGEERAKGNILERFSAQQFPDLHSELNLSSLELGDSALYFCASSVGSGRSGNTIYFGEGSWLTVV.

This clone came up once. This sequence joins TRBV23-1 and TRBJ1-5; 10 bases agree with TRBD1. TRBV23-1 has ORF status, its function being uncertain. The junction had 7 bases not matched to a gene; V was cut back by 8 bases and J by 3 bases. CDR3 length equals 15 residues. The CDR3 bases are TGCGCCAGCCCCGACGGGACAGGGGACAATCAGCCCCAGCATTTT. This translates into CASPDGTGDNQPQHF.

V usage is TRBV3-1 (or the pseudogene TRBV3-2) and J usage is TRBJ2-1; 9 bases are a match to TRBD2. Trimming cost V 4 bases and J 9 bases; bases outside gene matches: 10. The CDR3 has 15 residues. CDR1 is LGHDT and CDR2 is YNNKEL in the germline V gene (reference sequence). The CDR3 coding sequence is TGTGCCAGCAGCCCCCAGGGGCGGGGGGGCATTGAGCAGTTCTTC. The encoded protein is CASSPQGRGGIEQFF.

The chain links TRBV7-2 to TRBJ2-3; TRBD2 agrees at 9 bases. Looked up from germline, CDR1 is SGHTA and CDR2 is FQGNSA. The CDR3 has 18 amino acids. The ends lost 4 bases at V and 0 bases at J; junction bases unmatched: 11. The DNA of the CDR3 is TGTGCCAGCAGCTGGCTGGCGGGGGGGTTCCCTAGCACAGATACGCAGTATTTT. Amino acids: CASSWLAGGFPSTDTQYF.

Concerning this clone itself: In the same sample, other DNA sequences code for this CDR3. The chain couples TRBV7-9 to TRBJ2-7; perhaps TRBD1 as D (6 bases). CDR1 and CDR2 from the germline V gene are SEHNR and FQNEAQ (reference sequence). V lost 4 bases and J 0 bases, leaving 13 bases between the germline ends. CDR3 length equals 15 residues. CDR3 nucleotide sequence: TGTGCCAGCAGCTCCACGACAGGAGACTCCTACGAGCAGTACTTC. This gives the protein CASSSTTGDSYEQYF.

The chain is built from TRBV20-1 and TRBJ2-7; D is ambiguous. The CDR3 consists of 11 residues. V gave up 0 bases and J gave up 9 bases, with 9 bases separating them. The germline gives CDR1 DFQATT, CDR2 SNEGSKA (reference sequence). The DNA of the CDR3 is TGCAGTGCTAGAGACGAGTTTGGGCAGTACTTC. As protein: CSARDEFGQYF.

V is TRBV18 and J is TRBJ1-1, with TRBD1 identical over 9 bases. Losses at the gene ends were 3 bases for V and 4 bases for J; bases not matched to a gene: 9. This CDR3 has 16 amino acids. Germline CDR1 and CDR2: KGHSH and LQKENI. In nucleotides, the CDR3 is TGTGCCAGCTCACCGGGACAGGGTGTTCGGAGCACTGAAGCTTTCTTT. This codes for CASSPGQGVRSTEAFF. The variable domain in full, completed from reference TRBV18 and TRBJ1-1, reads NAGVMQNPRHLVRRRGQEARLRCSPMKGHSHVYWYRQLPEEGLKFMVYLQKENIIDESGMPKERFSAEFPKEGPSILRIQQVVRGDSAAYFCASSPGQGVRSTEAFFGQGTRLTVV.

V usage is TRBV27 and J usage is TRBJ1-4; 12 bases are a match to TRBD1. The CDR3 is made up of 16 amino acids. Germline V gene sequence: CDR1 MNHEY, CDR2 SMNVEV (reference sequence). Germline trimming cut 3 bases from V and 10 bases from J; bases unmatched to any gene: 9. The CDR3 DNA sequence: TGTGCCAGCAGTTTCGGGACAGGGGGCGCGTCCGGAAAACTGTTTTTT. It encodes CASSFGTGGASGKLFF.